This T cell receptor (beta chain) was captured in a study of CD8 T cells in ankylosing spondylitis. Findings and limits, study-wide: Reportedly, matched ankylosing spondylitis synovial fluid was significantly enriched for disease-linked clones. For ankylosing spondylitis blood, a TCR beta motif of seven to nine highly homologous variants appeared characteristic. Earlier reports found some motif variants in synovial fluid and blood in reactive arthritis.

Notes on this clonotype: What it binds is not known.

The CDR3 is 13 amino acids. V shed 5 bases, J shed 5 bases, and the junction held 3 bases outside the gene matches. Germline V gene sequence: CDR1 SEHNR, CDR2 FQNEAQ (reference sequence). Quantitative molecular-barcoded 5'-RACE generated the TCR beta libraries. A single record per CDR3 protein comes from TCRdb applying MiXCR to the 5' RACE reads. The table has around 340,000 distinct CDR3 sequences, 20% to 25% seen once. The chain links TRBV7-9 to TRBJ2-3, with 8 bases fitting TRBD2. Sequences were obtained from blood, either unsorted or a sorted T cell fraction (not recorded which). This TCR came from a male donor with ankylosing spondylitis or in good health (not recorded which). The CDR3 protein is CASSPGLVDTQYF. CDR3 bases: TGTGCCAGCAGCCCGGGACTAGTAGATACGCAGTATTTT.